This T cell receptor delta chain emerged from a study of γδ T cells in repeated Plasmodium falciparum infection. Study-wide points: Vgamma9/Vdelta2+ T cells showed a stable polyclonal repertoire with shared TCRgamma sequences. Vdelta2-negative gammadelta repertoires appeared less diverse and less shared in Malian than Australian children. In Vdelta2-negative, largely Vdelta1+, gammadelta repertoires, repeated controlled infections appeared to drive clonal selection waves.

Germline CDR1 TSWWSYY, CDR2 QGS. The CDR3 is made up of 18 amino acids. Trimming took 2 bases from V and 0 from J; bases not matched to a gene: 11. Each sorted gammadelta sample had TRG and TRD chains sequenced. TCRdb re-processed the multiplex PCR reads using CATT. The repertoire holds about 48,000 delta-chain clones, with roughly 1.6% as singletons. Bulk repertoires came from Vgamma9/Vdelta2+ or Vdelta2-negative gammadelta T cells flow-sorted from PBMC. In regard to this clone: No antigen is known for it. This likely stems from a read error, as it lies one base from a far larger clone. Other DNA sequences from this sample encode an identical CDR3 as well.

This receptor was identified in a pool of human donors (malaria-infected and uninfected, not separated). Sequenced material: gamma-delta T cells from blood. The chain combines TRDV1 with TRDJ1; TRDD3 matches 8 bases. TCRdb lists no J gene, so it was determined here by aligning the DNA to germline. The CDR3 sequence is CALGETKGYVLDTDKLIF. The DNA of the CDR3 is TGTGCTCTTGGGGAAACAAAGGGATACGTTCTAGACACCGATAAACTCATCTTT.